This T cell receptor (beta chain) is drawn from a study of blood T cell repertoires in COVID-19. Turning to the study itself: The study drew acute and convalescent COVID-19 samples from the United States, Italy and Spain. PBMCs, B-cell-depleted T cells, or T cells provided the cDNA or gDNA that made up the material.

In the study's own analysis: The assay estimated nucleated cells by amplifying reference gene primers. Using immunoSEQ multiplex PCR, the repertoire was profiled, and TCRdb retains in-frame clones only, with some absent. The V and J calls and clone size are taken from that table; D and trimming were inferred from the DNA. Of approximately 480,000 clones in the sample, 85% to 90% were seen once. Seattle's cohort entered during active infection and was followed longitudinally. Unmatched junction bases numbered 12, after V lost 0 bases and J lost 4 bases. CDR3 length equals 18 residues. Per germline, CDR1 LGHNT and CDR2 FRNRAP.

The chain carries TRBV12-5 and TRBJ2-7; 10 nucleotides align to TRBD1. The sequencing input was peripheral blood. This clonotype was obtained from a man aged 18 to 30 with COVID-19, enrolled during active disease. The CDR3: CASGLVLGRDRGAYEQYF. CDR3 sequence (DNA): TGTGCTAGTGGTTTGGTCTTAGGTAGGGACAGGGGCGCGTACGAGCAGTACTTC.